This TCR beta chain derives from a study of vaccination effects on CD4 cells after COVID-19. Overall study: Antigen-specific CD4+ T cells expanded by the ViraFEST assay with viral peptide pools were then sequenced. A density of more than 1.5 million PBMC per well was used; these cells were cultured with about 10 IU/ml IL-2 and roughly 10 ug/ml peptides.

The CDR3 spans 19 residues. Germline V gene lookup returns CDR1 MGHRA and CDR2 YSYEKL. The V segment lost 0 bases and the J segment 11 bases; nucleotides outside the gene matches: 19. General study points: Healthy vaccinees' vaccine-induced clones included only 1 of 255 cross-reacting with common cold coronaviruses. Few convalescent patients were included, and no early post-infection timepoints were sampled.

Notes on this clone: Its antigen is unknown.

Following 10 days of culture, CD4+ T cells were isolated. Participants each got two BNT162b2 or mRNA-1273 vaccine doses. TCRdb's table, derived via immunoSEQ multiplex PCR, lists solely in-frame clones and lacks some. The sample shows 57,000 or so clones, about 78% of them seen only once. The sample here was CD4+ T cells from PBMCs cultured without peptide, taken after COVID-19 vaccination. J is TRBJ1-5 and V is TRBV4-1; TRBD1 matches at 10 bases. This TCR derives from a human donor who received a COVID-19 vaccine. CDR3 coding DNA: TGCGCCAGCAGCCAAGATCTTAGGAGGGCGGGACAGGGGCTGGGGGCCCAGCATTTT. This translates into CASSQDLRRAGQGLGAQHF.